A selection of T cell receptor beta chains follows, all from one sample in a study of PD-1 blockade in mismatch repair-deficient tumors. TCRdb keeps only in-frame clones here, not all; method: immunoSEQ multiplex PCR. The sample holds approximately 38,000 clones, approximately 85% seen once. The specimen was peripheral blood, collected approximately 80 weeks after starting pembrolizumab. The receptors originated from an adult with mismatch repair-deficient cancer. Each CDR3 is given with its conserved first and last residue. The order of the fields is CDR3 DNA, CDR3 protein, J gene, D gene, V gene. D genes are given only for firm matches.

DNA: TGTGCCAGCAGTTACTCCAGGGGTCGAAATGAGCAGTTCTTC; CDR3: CASSYSRGRNEQFF; J: TRBJ2-1; D: -; V: TRBV6-5
DNA: TGTGCCATCAGCGACCGGACAGGGGAGGGCAGTGTCACCTTC; CDR3: CAISDRTGEGSVTF; J: TRBJ1-2; D: TRBD1; V: TRBV10-3
DNA: TGCGCCAGCAGCCTGTTTGGGCAGACTGAAGCTTTCTTT; CDR3: CASSLFGQTEAFF; J: TRBJ1-1; D: -; V: TRBV5-1
DNA: TGTGCCACCAGCCCTAGGGGCCAGAGGGTCAATCAGCCCCAGCATTTT; CDR3: CATSPRGQRVNQPQHF; J: TRBJ1-5; D: -; V: TRBV15
DNA: TGTGCCAGCAGCAAGAGGACTAGCGGGAGCACAGATACGCAGTATTTT; CDR3: CASSKRTSGSTDTQYF; J: TRBJ2-3; D: TRBD2; V: TRBV7-9
DNA: TGTGCCAGCAGCGCTCCTCCATGGGGGCCCACTGAAGCTTTCTTT; CDR3: CASSAPPWGPTEAFF; J: TRBJ1-1; D: -; V: TRBV7-2
DNA: TGCAGCGTTGGAGAAGTCTCTGGGGCCAACGTCCTGACTTTC; CDR3: CSVGEVSGANVLTF; J: TRBJ2-6; D: -; V: TRBV29-1
DNA: TGTGCCAGCAGTACCCAGACATTAGAGTCGCATACGCAGTATTTT; CDR3: CASSTQTLESHTQYF; J: TRBJ2-3; D: -; V: TRBV6-5
DNA: TGTGCCAGCAGTTGGGGGGAATTGGGCAAAAACATTCAGTACTTC; CDR3: CASSWGELGKNIQYF; J: TRBJ2-4; D: -; V: TRBV6-5
DNA: TGTGCCAGCAGCTTGGCGCTAGTTCGGGGCAATGAGCAGTTCTTC; CDR3: CASSLALVRGNEQFF; J: TRBJ2-1; D: -; V: TRBV5-6
DNA: TGTGCCAGCAGCGTAGGGCTAGCAGTTCGAGATACGCAGTATTTT; CDR3: CASSVGLAVRDTQYF; J: TRBJ2-3; D: -; V: TRBV9
DNA: TGTGCCAGTAGTATGGACAGGGGGGCTGAAGCTTTCTTT; CDR3: CASSMDRGAEAFF; J: TRBJ1-1; D: TRBD1; V: TRBV19